Following are 22 T cell receptor beta chains from one sample sequenced in a study of response to subunit inactivated influenza vaccine. A single record per CDR3 protein comes from TCRdb applying MiXCR to the RT-PCR reads. Of approximately 160,000 distinct CDR3 sequences in the sample, around a tenth are singletons; the top ten hold 35% to 40%. The sample was CD8+ T cells sorted from PBMCs, taken about 23 months after vaccination. The source is a man aged 45-69 years who received an inactivated influenza vaccine.

For this clonotype: A much larger clone lies one base from this, so it may be a read error. This sequence joins TRBV24-1 and TRBJ2-3; 7 bases fit TRBD1. This CDR3 spans 14 amino acids. Germline CDR1 is KGHDR and CDR2 is SFDVKD. The CDR3 DNA sequence: TGTGCCACCAGTAGGGGATTAGGGACAGATACGCAGAATTTT. Translating it yields CATSRGLGTDTQNF.

The rearrangement uses TRBV6-5 and TRBJ2-3; D is tentatively TRBD1 or TRBD2 (5 bases each). V lost 0 bases and J 3 bases, leaving 13 bases between the germline ends. The germline V gene encodes CDR1 MNHEY and CDR2 SVGAGI. The CDR3 sequence is 16 residues long. The CDR3 bases are TGTGCCAGCAGTTACTCGTCAGGGAGACGGACAGATACGCAGTATTTT. Its protein is CASSYSSGRRTDTQYF.

This chain links TRBV3-1 with TRBJ2-1; D is unclear. Trimming shortened V by 6 bases and J by 7 bases, and 16 bases separated the two germline ends. Germline lookup yields CDR1 LGHDT and CDR2 YNNKEL (reference sequence). CDR3 length: 14 residues. CDR3 region: CASSRDVLGNEQFF. The DNA of the CDR3 is TGTGCCAGCAGTCGTGACGTCCTAGGGAATGAGCAGTTCTTC.

V usage is TRBV14 and J usage is TRBJ2-1; TRBD2 matches 7 bases. J was trimmed by 1 base and V by 0 bases; bases with no gene match: 15. This CDR3 region has 20 residues. Looked up from germline, CDR1 is SGHDN and CDR2 is FVKESK. CDR3: CASSQDTGGRRELSYNEQFF. In nucleotides, the CDR3 is TGTGCCAGCAGCCAAGATACTGGGGGTCGGCGGGAGCTTTCCTACAATGAGCAGTTCTTC.

This clonotype was counted between two and nine times. The rearrangement joins TRBV3-1 to TRBJ2-1; 12 nucleotides match TRBD2. V dropped 5 bases and J dropped 0; count of bases not matched to a gene: 11. Germline V gene lookup returns CDR1 LGHDT and CDR2 YNNKEL (reference sequence). This CDR3 spans 19 amino acids. CDR3 amino acids: CASSALAGGIISSYNEQFF. Written as DNA, the CDR3 is TGTGCCAGCAGCGCTCTAGCGGGGGGGATCATTAGCTCCTACAATGAGCAGTTCTTC.

The CDR3 DNA reads TGTGCCAGCAGCGTAGAGGCTAGCGGGATCTACACCGGGGAGCTGTTTTTT. It codes for CASSVEASGIYTGELFF. The V and J genes are TRBV9 and TRBJ2-2; 9 positions agree with TRBD2. The CDR3 loop spans 17 amino acids. Germline V gene lookup returns CDR1 SGDLS and CDR2 YYNGEE. The junction had 6 bases not matched to a gene; V was cut back by 0 bases and J by 3 bases. The full variable domain, its missing parts supplied by reference TRBV9 and TRBJ2-2, is DSGVTQTPKHLITATGQRVTLRCSPRSGDLSVYWYQQSLDQGLQFLIQYYNGEERAKGNILERFSAQQFPDLHSELNLSSLELGDSALYFCASSVEASGIYTGELFFGEGSRLTVL.

This clonotype was recorded many times. A read error may account for a junction end that differs from germline. The chain uses TRBV12-3 or TRBV12-4 and TRBJ2-1; D gene uncertain. This CDR3 is built from 13 residues. CDR3 DNA: TGTGCCAGCAGCTTAGGGAATTACAATGAGCAGTTCTTC. This translates into CASSLGNYNEQFF.

This clonotype was observed at least ten times. The V call is TRBV6-5, the J call TRBJ1-4, with D possibly being TRBD1 (6 bases). CDR3 size: 13 residues. From germline, CDR1 is MNHEY and CDR2 SVGAGI. Trimming took off 4 bases at V and 7 bases at J, with 10 bases between the two ends. CDR3 amino acids: CASSSSTGEKLFF. CDR3 sequence (DNA): TGTGCCAGCAGTTCCTCGACAGGTGAAAAACTGTTTTTT.

The table lists this clonotype with a few counts. CDR3 coding DNA: TGTGCCAGCAGCCAAGATTGGTTGGGACAGGGGATGACAGATACGCAGTATTTT. Its protein is CASSQDWLGQGMTDTQYF. V gene TRBV4-2 combines with J gene TRBJ2-3, with TRBD1 matching over 10 bases. Per germline, CDR1 LGHNA and CDR2 YNFKEQ. After removal of 0 bases from V and 3 bases from J, the junction contained 9 bases not matched to a gene. This CDR3 contains 18 residues.

This clonotype was seen ten or more times. The chain couples TRBV5-1 to TRBJ2-1; D is possibly TRBD2 (6 bases). In germline, CDR1 is SGHRS, CDR2 YFSETQ. Between the trimmed V and J ends, which lost 3 bases and 0 bases, there was a span of 16 bases. The CDR3 is 17 residues long. As DNA, the CDR3 is TGCGCCAGCAGCTGGAGGGACGGGATGAGCTCCTACAATGAGCAGTTCTTC. It is translated as CASSWRDGMSSYNEQFF.

The chain carries TRBV2 and TRBJ2-5; 8 bases agree with TRBD1. The CDR3 is 14 amino acids. CDR1 is SNHLY, CDR2 FYNNEI, per germline. Unmatched junction bases numbered 10, after V lost 9 bases and J lost 4 bases. As DNA, the CDR3 is TGTGCCAGAAGTAGGACAGGGTTTGGAGAGACCCAGTACTTC. It is translated as CARSRTGFGETQYF.

This clonotype was recorded a few times. V gene TRBV4-1 combines with J gene TRBJ2-2; TRBD1 is a possible D gene (6 bases). Germline CDR1 MGHRA, CDR2 YSYEKL. Trimming shortened V by 3 bases and J by 3 bases, and 11 bases separated the two germline ends. The CDR3 is 15 amino acids. As DNA, the CDR3 is TGCGCCAGCAGCCACACAGGGTCGGACACCGGGGAGCTGTTTTTT. This sequence encodes CASSHTGSDTGELFF.

There are many counts of this clonotype. V gene TRBV7-6 combines with J gene TRBJ1-2, with D possibly being TRBD1 (5 bases). The ends were cut back, 2 bases at V and 2 bases at J, with 15 bases in the middle. The CDR3 contains 16 residues. CDR1 and CDR2 from the germline V gene are SGHVS and FNYEAQ. The CDR3 here is CASSLNGARANYGYTF. CDR3 DNA sequence: TGTGCCAGCAGCTTAAACGGAGCCAGGGCGAACTATGGCTACACCTTC. The full variable domain, completed using reference TRBV7-6 and TRBJ1-2, is GAGVSQSPRYKVTKRGQDVALRCDPISGHVSLYWYRQALGQGPEFLTYFNYEAQQDKSGLPNDRFSAERPEGSISTLTIQRTEQRDSAMYRCASSLNGARANYGYTFGSGTRLTVV.

This clonotype has just a few counts. This chain uses TRBV20-1 with TRBJ1-4; a weak D match, TRBD1 (6 bases). Germline V gene data show CDR1 as DFQATT and CDR2 as SNEGSKA (reference sequence). This CDR3 contains 15 residues. Trimming shortened V by 6 bases and J by 6 bases, and 20 bases separated the two germline ends. Here the CDR3 reads CSAPFRGRSHEKLFF. The CDR3 coding sequence is TGCAGTGCGCCCTTCAGGGGCCGGTCTCATGAAAAACTGTTTTTT.

This clonotype was observed many times. The genes are TRBV6-5 and TRBJ2-7; D remains unclear. This CDR3 region has 15 residues. The germline gives CDR1 MNHEY, CDR2 SVGAGI. The V and J ends lost 2 bases and 0 bases respectively, with 11 bases between them. Here the CDR3 DNA reads TGTGCCAGCAGTTACGCCGACCACAGCTCCTACGAGCAGTACTTC. Residues: CASSYADHSSYEQYF.

The chain uses TRBV9 and TRBJ2-7; no reliable D call. Trimming shortened V by 1 base and J by 0 bases, and 5 bases separated the two germline ends. CDR1 and CDR2 (germline): SGDLS, YYNGEE. The length of the CDR3 is 13 residues. CDR3 DNA: TGTGCCAGCAGCGTATCAGGCTCCTACGAGCAGTACTTC. This encodes CASSVSGSYEQYF.

This clonotype was detected a few times. J is TRBJ2-1 and V is TRBV20-1, with 8 bases identical to TRBD2. Germline V gives CDR1 DFQATT, CDR2 SNEGSKA (reference sequence). The ends lost 8 bases at V and 3 bases at J; junction bases unmatched: 9. The CDR3 length is 14 residues. This CDR3 reads CSFTSGGLYNEQFF. The CDR3 DNA sequence: TGCAGTTTCACCAGCGGGGGCCTCTACAATGAGCAGTTCTTC.

The CDR3 reads CASSQGPGNEKLFF. DNA of the CDR3: TGCGCCAGCAGCCAAGGCCCCGGAAATGAAAAACTGTTTTTT. This chain uses TRBV4-3 with TRBJ1-4, with D hard to call. From germline, CDR1 is LGHNA and CDR2 YSLEER. This CDR3 is 14 amino acids long. Trimming left V 1 base short and J 5 bases short, with 8 bases between.

CDR3 DNA: TGTGCCAGCAGTCTCACAGGGCTCGAGCAGTACTTC. It is translated as CASSLTGLEQYF. V gene TRBV6-6 combines with J gene TRBJ2-7, with D tentatively TRBD1 (6 bases). Between the trimmed V and J ends, which lost 5 bases and 6 bases, there was a span of 11 bases. This CDR3 contains 12 residues. Germline V lookup: CDR1 MNHNY, CDR2 SVGAGI (reference sequence).

This clonotype was observed a handful of times. J is TRBJ2-1 and V is TRBV4-1; D is unclear. This CDR3 has 14 residues. The germline V and J ends were trimmed by 3 bases and 1 base, with 7 bases remaining between them. Germline CDR1 and CDR2: MGHRA and YSYEKL. This CDR3 is CASSHTGSYNEQFF. The CDR3 DNA sequence: TGCGCCAGCAGCCATACTGGTTCCTACAATGAGCAGTTCTTC.

This clonotype was seen a handful of times. The rearrangement joins TRBV3-1 to TRBJ2-7; tentative D call: TRBD2 (7 bases). Per the germline V gene, CDR1 is LGHDT and CDR2 is YNNKEL (reference sequence). With 5 bases removed from V and 7 bases from J, the gap between germline ends came to 18 bases. This CDR3 has 14 amino acids. CDR3 in amino acids: CASSAFGGGREQYF. The CDR3, as DNA: TGTGCCAGCAGCGCCTTCGGCGGGGGCCGGGAGCAGTACTTC.

This clonotype was seen more than once but under ten times. The CDR3 nucleotides read TGTGCCAGCAGCTTGGAAGACCTCTGGAGAGAAAAACTGTTTTTT. It yields the protein CASSLEDLWREKLFF. The chain is built from TRBV5-5 and TRBJ1-4; D call uncertain. CDR3 length: 15 residues. With 0 bases removed from V and 8 bases from J, the gap between germline ends came to 14 bases. CDR1 and CDR2 (germline): SGHKS, YYEKEE (reference sequence).